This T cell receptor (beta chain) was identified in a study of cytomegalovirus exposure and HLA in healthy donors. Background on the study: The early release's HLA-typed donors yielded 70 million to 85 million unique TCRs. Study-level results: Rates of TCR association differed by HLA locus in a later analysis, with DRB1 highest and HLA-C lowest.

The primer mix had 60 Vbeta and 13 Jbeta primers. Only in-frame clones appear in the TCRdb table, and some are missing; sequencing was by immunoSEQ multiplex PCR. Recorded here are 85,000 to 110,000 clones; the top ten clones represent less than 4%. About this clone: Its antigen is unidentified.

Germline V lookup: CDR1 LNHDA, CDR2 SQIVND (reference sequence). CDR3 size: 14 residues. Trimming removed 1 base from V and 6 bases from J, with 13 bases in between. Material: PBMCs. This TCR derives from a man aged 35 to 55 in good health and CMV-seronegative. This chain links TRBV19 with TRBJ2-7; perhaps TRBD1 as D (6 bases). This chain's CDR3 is CASSIAQGPVEQYF. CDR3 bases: TGTGCCAGTAGTATAGCCCAGGGGCCGGTCGAGCAGTACTTC.